A selection of T cell receptor beta chains follows, all from one sample in a study of blood T cells in healthy people across ages. In TCRdb, the 5' RACE reads were re-called with MiXCR into one record per CDR3 protein. There are around 900,000 distinct CDR3 sequences in the sample; around 28% occur only once, and 17% lies in the top ten. The sequencing input was blood. The receptor source for this set is a woman of 80 years or more in good health. Both conserved end residues are part of each CDR3. Each record gives: clone size, CDR3 length, V gene, CDR3 protein. Clone size is not always given. Where it is, it says once, few, many or a class for expanded clones.

-,13,TRBV7-2,CASGLQATGELFF
many,10,TRBV7-2,CASSNYGYTF
-,12,TRBV7-2,CASSLVGNTIYF
-,14,TRBV7-9,CASSLGISNYGYTF
-,16,TRBV18,CASSPRTGEGATEAFF
-,12,TRBV10-2,CASRGTGGQAFF
many,14,TRBV15,CATSRAGQRETQYF
-,16,TRBV18,CASSQAQASLNTEAFF
many,16,TRBV6-5,CASSKVAGGPYNEQFF
few,15,TRBV4-2,CASSQDRAGTGELFF
-,19,TRBV6-1,CASSQHSPGRGRGSYGQYF
many,12,TRBV29-1,CSWMGAEETQYF
few,14,TRBV6-1,CASRYKGQGYGYTF
few,17,TRBV7-8,CASSQRGGGVTQETQYF
many,14,TRBV7-2,CASNRDRGAYEQYF
-,14,TRBV24-1,CATSDPAPNQPQHF
few,15,TRBV6-7,CASSQPGGYQETQYF
-,15,TRBV7-3,CASSPTGDGYNEQFF